This T cell receptor beta chain is drawn from a study of T cell repertoires in cytomegalovirus infection. About the study: Recently identified HLA-C-restricted and well-studied HLA-B-restricted CMV epitopes were used. Matching HLA type and CMV infection were both indicated by public TCR beta signatures.

TCRdb re-derived calls from the reads in MiXCR, one entry per CDR3 protein. Of 340,000 or so distinct CDR3 sequences in the sample, approximately 25% were seen once. General study findings and limits: Ex vivo responses were dominated by HLA-C-restricted CMV-specific TCR beta clonotypes.

Regarding this clonotype: Its cognate antigen is unknown.

The trim removed 2 bases at V and 6 bases at J, leaving 14 bases unmatched. The CDR3 loop spans 18 amino acids. Germline CDR1 is MNHEY and CDR2 is SVGEGT. This specimen was cultured PBMCs, taken from culture after CMV antigen stimulation. The receptor's source is a human donor in good health (CMV status not recorded). Some clones in this sample may be carry-over from other donors' samples. The chain uses TRBV6-2 or TRBV6-3 and TRBJ2-1, with 9 nucleotides matching TRBD2. The CDR3 nucleotides are TGTGCCAGCAGTTACGTCCCTAGCGGGAAGACGGGGCTCAATGAGCAGTTCTTC. Translated, it gives CASSYVPSGKTGLNEQFF.